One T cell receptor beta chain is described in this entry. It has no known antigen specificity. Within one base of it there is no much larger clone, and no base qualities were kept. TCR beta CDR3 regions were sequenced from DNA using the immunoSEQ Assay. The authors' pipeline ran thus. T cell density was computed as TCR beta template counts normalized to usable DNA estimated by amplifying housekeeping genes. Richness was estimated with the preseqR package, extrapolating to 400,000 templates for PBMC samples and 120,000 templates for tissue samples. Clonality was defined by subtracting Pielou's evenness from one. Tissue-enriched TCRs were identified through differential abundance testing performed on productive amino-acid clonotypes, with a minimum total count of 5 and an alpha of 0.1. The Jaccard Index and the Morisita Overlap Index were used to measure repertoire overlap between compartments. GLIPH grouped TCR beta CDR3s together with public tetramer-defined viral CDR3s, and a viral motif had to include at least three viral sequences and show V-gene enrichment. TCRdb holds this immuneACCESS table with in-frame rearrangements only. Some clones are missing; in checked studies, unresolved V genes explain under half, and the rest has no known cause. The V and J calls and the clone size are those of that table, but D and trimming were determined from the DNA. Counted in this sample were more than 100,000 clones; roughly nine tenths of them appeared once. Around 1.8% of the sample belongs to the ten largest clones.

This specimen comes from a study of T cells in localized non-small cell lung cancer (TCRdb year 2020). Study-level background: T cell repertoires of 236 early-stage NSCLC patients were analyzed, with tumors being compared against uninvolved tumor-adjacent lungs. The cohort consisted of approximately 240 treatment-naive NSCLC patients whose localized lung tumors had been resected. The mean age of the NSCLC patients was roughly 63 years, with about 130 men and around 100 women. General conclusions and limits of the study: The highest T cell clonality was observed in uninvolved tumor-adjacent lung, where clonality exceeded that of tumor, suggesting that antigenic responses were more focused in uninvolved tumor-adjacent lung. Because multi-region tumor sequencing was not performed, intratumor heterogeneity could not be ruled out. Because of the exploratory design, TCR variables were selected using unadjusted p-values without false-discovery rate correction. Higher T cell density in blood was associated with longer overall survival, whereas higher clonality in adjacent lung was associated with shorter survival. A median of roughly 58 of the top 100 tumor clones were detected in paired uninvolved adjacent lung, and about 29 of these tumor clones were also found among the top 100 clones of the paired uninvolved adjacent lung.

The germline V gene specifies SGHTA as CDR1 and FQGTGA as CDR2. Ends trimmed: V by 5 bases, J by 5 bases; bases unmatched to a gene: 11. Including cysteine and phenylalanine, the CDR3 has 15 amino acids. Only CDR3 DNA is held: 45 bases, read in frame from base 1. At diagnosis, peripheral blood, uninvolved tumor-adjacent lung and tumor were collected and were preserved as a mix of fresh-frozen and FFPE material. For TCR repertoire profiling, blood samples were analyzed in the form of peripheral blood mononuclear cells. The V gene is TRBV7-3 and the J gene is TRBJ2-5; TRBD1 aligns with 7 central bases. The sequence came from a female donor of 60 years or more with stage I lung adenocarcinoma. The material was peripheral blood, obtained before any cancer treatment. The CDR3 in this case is CASSRAGGIMETQYF. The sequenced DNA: TGTGCCAGCAGCAGGGCAGGGGGAATTATGGAGACCCAGTACTTC.